The next 26 T cell receptor beta chains were all read from a single sample in a study of blood T cell repertoires in COVID-19. Libraries were prepared by immunoSEQ multiplex PCR; TCRdb keeps only in-frame clonotypes and omits some of them. The data contain 200,000 or so clones, about 80% of them singletons. The sequencing sample was made of PBMCs or T cells enriched from blood (not recorded which). The receptor source for this set is a man between 40 and 49 years old who had recovered from COVID-19.

The rearrangement uses TRBV7-9 and TRBJ2-1; 11 nucleotides match TRBD1. The CDR3 sequence is 15 residues long. The V and J ends lost 5 bases and 7 bases, in that order; junction bases with no gene match: 7. The germline gives CDR1 SEHNR, CDR2 FQNEAQ (reference sequence). The CDR3 DNA follows: TGTGCCAGCAGCGCGGACAGGGGGCGTTTAAATGAGCAGTTCTTC. Translated: CASSADRGRLNEQFF. Full variable domain (missing parts from reference TRBV7-9 and TRBJ2-1): DTGVSQNPRHKITKRGQNVTFRCDPISEHNRLYWYRQTLGQGPEFLTYFQNEAQLEKSRLLSDRFSAERPKGSFSTLEIQRTEQGDSAMYLCASSADRGRLNEQFFGPGTRLTVL.

This clone showed up just once. The chain couples TRBV2 to TRBJ2-7; TRBD1 agrees at 7 bases. The germline CDR1 and CDR2 sequences are SNHLY and FYNNEI. With 5 bases clipped from V and 0 bases from J, the junction kept 13 bases outside the gene matches. CDR3 length equals 17 residues. CDR3 in amino acids: CASSPKMGQPGSYEQYF. The DNA for the CDR3 is TGTGCCAGCAGTCCAAAAATGGGACAGCCAGGCTCCTACGAGCAGTACTTC.

This clone occurred a few times. The chain carries TRBV5-1 and TRBJ1-4; D not certain. The CDR3 has 14 residues. Trimming cost V 3 bases and J 4 bases, with 10 bases left between them. Germline V gives CDR1 SGHRS, CDR2 YFSETQ. Written as DNA, the CDR3 is TGCGCCAGCAGCTCTTCAGCGGATAATGAAAAACTGTTTTTT. Residues: CASSSSADNEKLFF.

The rearrangement links TRBV5-1 to TRBJ1-2; D gene uncertain. CDR3 length: 14 amino acids. Germline V lookup: CDR1 SGHRS, CDR2 YFSETQ. V was cut by 3 bases and J by 6 bases, with 15 bases left in between. CDR3 DNA sequence: TGCGCCAGCAGCTCCCAGTGGAGTGAAGATGGCTACACCTTC. Translated: CASSSQWSEDGYTF.

V is TRBV9 and J is TRBJ1-3; D possibly corresponds to TRBD1 (6 bases). The CDR3 runs 17 residues. The V end lost 0 bases, the J end lost 2 bases, and 15 bases lay between the germline ends. Germline CDR1 SGDLS, CDR2 YYNGEE. The CDR3 is CASSVGDKQGAGNTIYF. The CDR3 bases are TGTGCCAGCAGCGTAGGGGATAAACAGGGTGCTGGAAACACCATATATTTT.

This chain connects TRBV7-3 to TRBJ2-1; 8 bases are shared with TRBD1. V dropped 5 bases and J dropped 9; count of bases not matched to a gene: 9. This CDR3 region has 14 residues. The germline V gene encodes CDR1 SGHTA and CDR2 FQGTGA. CDR3 bases: TGTGCCAGCAGCGCTAGACAGGGGTATAGTGAGCAGTTCTTC. Its protein product is CASSARQGYSEQFF. Full variable domain (outside the CDR3, taken from reference TRBV7-3 and TRBJ2-1): GAGVSQTPSNKVTEKGKYVELRCDPISGHTALYWYRQSLGQGPEFLIYFQGTGAADDSGLPNDRFFAVRPEGSVSTLKIQRTERGDSAVYLCASSARQGYSEQFFGPGTRLTVL.

CDR3 sequence (DNA): TGTGCCACCAGCAGAGATCTCCCAGGGGGCGGCACCGGGGAGCTGTTTTTT. Encoded protein: CATSRDLPGGGTGELFF. The chain is built from TRBV15 and TRBJ2-2, with 8 bases lining up with TRBD1. After removal of 0 bases from V and 4 bases from J, the junction contained 7 bases not matched to a gene. Per germline, CDR1 LNHNV and CDR2 YYDKDF (reference sequence). This CDR3 spans 17 amino acids.

The gene calls are TRBV28 and TRBJ2-6; tentatively, D is TRBD1 (6 bases). With 3 bases removed from V and 0 bases from J, the gap between germline ends came to 15 bases. The CDR3 runs 18 residues. Germline V gene data show CDR1 as MDHEN and CDR2 as SYDVKM. CDR3 region: CASSFNQGLGSGANVLTF. DNA for the CDR3: TGTGCCAGCAGTTTTAACCAGGGGTTAGGCTCTGGGGCCAACGTCCTGACTTTC.

This chain uses TRBV27 with TRBJ1-5, with 7 bases lining up with TRBD1. Germline CDR1 and CDR2: MNHEY and SMNVEV (reference sequence). The CDR3 runs to 15 residues. The trim removed 6 bases at V and 2 bases at J, leaving 7 bases unmatched. The CDR3 spells CASRAGQAGNQPQHF. The CDR3 region has the DNA TGTGCCAGCAGGGCTGGACAGGCGGGCAATCAGCCCCAGCATTTT.

This clone has a handful of counts. The chain joins TRBV7-2 to TRBJ1-4, with D unresolved. Deletions cut 5 bases from V and 5 bases from J, with 15 bases between. The germline V gene has CDR1 SGHTA and CDR2 FQGNSA. The CDR3 consists of 15 residues. The DNA for the CDR3 is TGTGCCAGCAGCCCTTTGGGGAGGGCGAATGAAAAACTGTTTTTT. Protein: CASSPLGRANEKLFF.

The V call is TRBV10-3, the J call TRBJ1-2; no firm D call. This CDR3 is built from 14 residues. The ends were cut back, 0 bases at V and 6 bases at J, with 11 bases in the middle. Germline values: CDR1 ENHRY, CDR2 SYGVKD. For the CDR3, the DNA is TGTGCCATCAGTGAGTCTAGCATCTCAAATGGCTACACCTTC. It codes for CAISESSISNGYTF.

The J gene is TRBJ1-1, the V gene TRBV19; 8 bases agree with TRBD1. V gave up 6 bases and J gave up 0 bases; unmatched junction bases: 6. The germline CDR1 and CDR2 sequences are LNHDA and SQIVND (reference sequence). This CDR3 has 15 residues. This chain's CDR3 is CASRPRTGMNTEAFF. The CDR3, as DNA: TGTGCCAGTAGACCCCGGACAGGGATGAACACTGAAGCTTTCTTT.

The rearrangement links TRBV7-9 to TRBJ1-4, with a weak D call TRBD1 (6 bases). CDR3 length equals 15 residues. V dropped 4 bases and J dropped 5 bases, with 14 bases sitting between them. CDR1 is SEHNR and CDR2 is FQNEAQ in the germline V gene (reference sequence). The CDR3 region is CASSSKWTENEKLFF. The CDR3 DNA is TGTGCCAGCAGCTCCAAGTGGACAGAGAATGAAAAACTGTTTTTT.

This sequence joins TRBV19 and TRBJ1-1; TRBD1 might be the D (6 bases). Trimming took 2 bases from V and 1 from J, leaving 8 bases between them. Germline V lookup: CDR1 LNHDA, CDR2 SQIVND (reference sequence). The CDR3 totals 14 residues. DNA of the CDR3: TGTGCCAGTAGTATACCCAGGGGGAACACTGAAGCTTTCTTT. Translated: CASSIPRGNTEAFF.

This clone was seen a single time. This chain links TRBV6-5 with TRBJ1-1; TRBD1 is a possible D gene (6 bases). The V gene lost 6 bases and the J gene lost 7 bases, with 12 bases spanning the gap. Germline V gene data show CDR1 as MNHEY and CDR2 as SVGAGI. This CDR3 region has 12 residues. The CDR3 nucleotides are TGTGCCAGCAGGGCTAGAGGGGGTGAAGCTTTCTTT. This codes for CASRARGGEAFF.

This chain connects TRBV15 to TRBJ1-5; D remains ambiguous. This CDR3 has 13 residues. Trimming shortened V by 4 bases and J by 7 bases, and 11 bases separated the two germline ends. CDR1 is LNHNV, CDR2 YYDKDF, per germline (reference sequence). CDR3 sequence reads: CATSIPGGQPQHF. The CDR3 nucleotides read TGTGCCACCAGCATACCAGGTGGGCAGCCCCAGCATTTT. The variable domain in full, completed from reference TRBV15 and TRBJ1-5, reads DAMVIQNPRYQVTQFGKPVTLSCSQTLNHNVMYWYQQKSSQAPKLLFHYYDKDFNNEADTPDNFQSRRPNTSFCFLDIRSPGLGDTAMYLCATSIPGGQPQHFGDGTRLSIL.

J is TRBJ2-3 and V is TRBV3-1 (or the pseudogene TRBV3-2); 7 nucleotides line up with TRBD2. CDR1 is LGHDT, CDR2 YNNKEL, per germline (reference sequence). This CDR3 spans 12 amino acids. V lost 8 bases, J lost 4 bases, and 3 bases stayed unmatched. CDR3 protein: CASGGGADTQYF. As DNA, the CDR3 is TGTGCCAGCGGGGGAGGGGCAGATACGCAGTATTTT.

Only one count was recorded for this clone. This chain links TRBV2 with TRBJ2-4; D not resolved. The V and J ends lost 2 bases and 0 bases respectively, with 14 bases between them. The CDR3 consists of 17 residues. Germline CDR1 is SNHLY and CDR2 is FYNNEI. CDR3 protein: CASSETLGPLAKNIQYF. Written as DNA, the CDR3 is TGTGCCAGCAGTGAAACACTGGGCCCCCTAGCCAAAAACATTCAGTACTTC.

This clone has just a few counts. The chain uses TRBV5-1 and TRBJ1-2; D not resolved. Germline lookup yields CDR1 SGHRS and CDR2 YFSETQ. Trimming took 4 bases from V and 6 from J, leaving 13 bases between them. The CDR3 is 13 amino acids. This chain's CDR3 is CASSVETGDGYTF. The CDR3 DNA reads TGCGCCAGCAGCGTCGAGACGGGTGATGGCTACACCTTC. Looking up the rest from reference TRBV5-1 and TRBJ1-2 gives the full variable domain: KAGVTQTPRYLIKTRGQQVTLSCSPISGHRSVSWYQQTPGQGLQFLFEYFSETQRNKGNFPGRFSGRQFSNSRSEMNVSTLELGDSALYLCASSVETGDGYTFGSGTRLTVV.

This chain joins TRBV19 and TRBJ2-1; 15 nucleotides line up with TRBD2. CDR3 length equals 18 residues. Per the germline V gene, CDR1 is LNHDA and CDR2 is SQIVND (reference sequence). V gave up 0 bases and J gave up 13 bases; unmatched junction bases: 13. The DNA of the CDR3 is TGTGCCAGTAGTATAGAGCCTCCGGGACTAGCGGGGGGAGTCCCCCAGTTCTTC. Encoded protein: CASSIEPPGLAGGVPQFF.

The gene calls are TRBV5-1 and TRBJ2-1; 9 nucleotides match TRBD1. Germline V lookup: CDR1 SGHRS, CDR2 YFSETQ. The CDR3 has 17 amino acids. V lost 4 bases and J lost 10; bases outside the gene matches: 18. CDR3 sequence (DNA): TGCGCCAGCAGCCGTACTATTCCGGACAGGGGCCAATCGGAGCAGTTCTTC. This gives the protein CASSRTIPDRGQSEQFF.

In this sample, this clone turned up once. The genes are TRBV3-1 (or the pseudogene TRBV3-2) and TRBJ1-2, with 7 bases matching TRBD1. Per germline, CDR1 LGHDT and CDR2 YNNKEL (reference sequence). V dropped 3 bases and J dropped 4; count of bases not matched to a gene: 5. This CDR3 is built from 14 residues. CDR3 nucleotide sequence: TGTGCCAGCAGCCAGGACAGGCTGAGCTATGGCTACACCTTC. Translating gives CASSQDRLSYGYTF.

The V gene is TRBV4-3, the J gene TRBJ2-5; 7 nucleotides match TRBD1. The CDR3 covers 13 residues. The V gene's germline CDR1 is LGHNA and CDR2 YSLEER. With 4 bases clipped from V and 4 bases from J, the junction kept 3 bases outside the gene matches. The CDR3 region is CASSRTGGETQYF. The CDR3 DNA is TGCGCCAGCAGCCGGACAGGAGGAGAGACCCAGTACTTC.

The gene calls are TRBV3-1 (or the pseudogene TRBV3-2) and TRBJ2-1; the match to TRBD2 covers 8 bases. Trimming removed 2 bases from V and 7 bases from J; junction bases left unmatched: 7. Germline V gene sequence: CDR1 LGHDT, CDR2 YNNKEL (reference sequence). The CDR3 consists of 15 residues. CDR3 sequence (DNA): TGTGCCAGCAGCCAACCACTAGCGGTAGAAAATGAGCAGTTCTTC. Translated: CASSQPLAVENEQFF.

CDR3 protein: CASSASGGVDTQYF. CDR3 DNA sequence: TGTGCCAGCAGCGCGAGCGGGGGGGTAGATACGCAGTATTTT. The rearrangement joins TRBV7-2 to TRBJ2-3; 10 nucleotides line up with TRBD2. Trimming cost V 5 bases and J 5 bases; bases outside gene matches: 4. CDR1 SGHTA and CDR2 FQGNSA come from the germline V gene. This CDR3 spans 14 amino acids. Full variable domain (outside the CDR3, taken from reference TRBV7-2 and TRBJ2-3): GAGVSQSPSNKVTEKGKDVELRCDPISGHTALYWYRQSLGQGLEFLIYFQGNSAPDKSGLPSDRFSAERTGGSVSTLTIQRTQQEDSAVYLCASSASGGVDTQYFGPGTRLTVL.

V is TRBV10-3 and J is TRBJ1-1; D might be TRBD1 (6 bases). CDR1 is ENHRY and CDR2 is SYGVKD in the germline V gene. The CDR3 length is 13 residues. The V and J ends lost 5 bases and 7 bases respectively, with 14 bases between them. The CDR3 spells CAISNSLQGEAFF. In DNA form, the CDR3 reads TGTGCCATCAGTAACAGTTTACAGGGTGAAGCTTTCTTT.